The following is a T cell receptor beta chain sequence with its context. This sample is part of a study of blood T cell repertoires in COVID-19. Study as a whole: Samples taken during acute and convalescent COVID-19 were collected in the United States, Italy and Spain. PBMCs, B-cell-depleted T cells, or T cells provided the cDNA or gDNA that made up the material.

Authors' data handling: Scientists estimated how many nucleated cells there were by amplifying reference gene primers. Assay used: immunoSEQ multiplex PCR; TCRdb lists only in-frame clones, some missing. V, J and clone size reflect that table, while D and trimming were determined from the DNA. Among some 190,000 clones listed, around 85% were seen once. The CDR3 is made up of 17 amino acids. The V end was cut by 0 bases, the J end by 0 bases, with 12 bases between. Germline V gene data show CDR1 as LNHNV and CDR2 as YYDKDF (reference sequence). The sample was peripheral blood. This receptor was taken from a man aged 30 to 39 with acute or convalescent COVID-19. The chain uses TRBV15 and TRBJ1-5; D possibly corresponds to TRBD1 (5 bases). The CDR3 sequence is CATSRDSGLYSNQPQHF. As DNA, the CDR3 is TGTGCCACCAGCAGAGATTCAGGGTTATATAGCAATCAGCCCCAGCATTTT.